The T cell receptor beta chain under discussion was sequenced for a study of cytomegalovirus exposure and HLA in healthy donors. The PCR employed 60 Vbeta primers together with 13 Jbeta primers. TCRdb's table, derived via immunoSEQ multiplex PCR, lists solely in-frame clones and lacks some. The data hold around 100,000 clones, with around 80% observed a single time. The material sequenced was PBMCs. The clonotype originates from a woman in her forties in good health and CMV-seronegative.

CDR3 residues: CASTLNRGNYGYTF. As DNA, the CDR3 is TGTGCCAGCACCTTGAACAGGGGGAACTATGGCTACACCTTC. This chain uses TRBV7-2 with TRBJ1-2; the match to TRBD1 covers 8 bases. CDR1 is SGHTA, CDR2 FQGNSA, per germline. J was trimmed by 2 bases and V by 7 bases; bases with no gene match: 6. This CDR3 has 14 residues. The entire variable domain, with the rest obtained from reference TRBV7-2 and TRBJ1-2, is as follows: GAGVSQSPSNKVTEKGKDVELRCDPISGHTALYWYRQSLGQGLEFLIYFQGNSAPDKSGLPSDRFSAERTGGSVSTLTIQRTQQEDSAVYLCASTLNRGNYGYTFGSGTRLTVV.